Below are 22 T cell receptor beta chains sequenced from a single sample in a study of tumor-infiltrating lymphocytes in localized non-small cell lung cancer. TCRdb's copy holds only in-frame clones and misses some; the assay was immunoSEQ multiplex PCR. The data show fewer than 25,000 clones, about 80% seen once. Specimen: lung tumor tissue. The receptor set was obtained from a human donor with non-small cell lung cancer.

The rearrangement joins TRBV5-1 to TRBJ2-3; a weak D match, TRBD1 (7 bases). Trimming left V 4 bases short and J 2 bases short, with 11 bases between. CDR3 length: 14 amino acids. Germline V gene data show CDR1 as SGHRS and CDR2 as YFSETQ. CDR3: CASSRGTATDTQYF. In nucleotides, the CDR3 is TGCGCCAGCAGCCGGGGGACAGCCACAGATACGCAGTATTTT.

This chain connects TRBV7-8 to TRBJ1-1; 8 bases are a match to TRBD1. The CDR3 covers 14 residues. Germline CDR1 and CDR2: SGHVS and FQNEAQ. V shed 4 bases, J shed 1 base, and the junction held 2 bases outside the gene matches. The CDR3 region is CASSWDRRNTEAFF. The CDR3 bases are TGTGCCAGCAGCTGGGACAGGAGGAACACTGAAGCTTTCTTT.

The chain couples TRBV6-6 to TRBJ2-7, with TRBD2 matching 8 bases. V was clipped by 4 bases and J by 2 bases; unmatched bases: 1. CDR1 MNHNY and CDR2 SVGAGI come from the germline V gene (reference sequence). The CDR3 is made up of 13 amino acids. CDR3 DNA sequence: TGTGCCAGCAGTTCGACTAGCGCCTACGAGCAGTACTTC. Translating gives CASSSTSAYEQYF.

The CDR3 loop is CASSLKMGNTIYF. The CDR3, as DNA: TGTGCCAGCAGCTTAAAGATGGGAAACACCATATATTTT. The chain carries TRBV7-2 and TRBJ1-3, with D unresolved. This CDR3 is built from 13 residues. Between the trimmed V and J ends, which lost 2 bases and 4 bases, there was a span of 6 bases. Germline V CDR1 and CDR2: SGHTA, FQGNSA. Supplemented by reference TRBV7-2 and TRBJ1-3, the full variable domain reads GAGVSQSPSNKVTEKGKDVELRCDPISGHTALYWYRQSLGQGLEFLIYFQGNSAPDKSGLPSDRFSAERTGGSVSTLTIQRTQQEDSAVYLCASSLKMGNTIYFGEGSWLTVV.

This clone was counted between two and nine times. The rearrangement uses TRBV30 and TRBJ1-2; TRBD1 agrees at 10 bases. Germline CDR1 GTSNPN, CDR2 SVGIG (reference sequence). The CDR3 covers 14 residues. The V and J ends lost 0 bases and 7 bases, in that order; junction bases with no gene match: 5. CDR3 nucleotides: TGTGCCTGGAGTGTCCGGGACAGGGGTGGTGGCTACACCTTC. As protein: CAWSVRDRGGGYTF.

The chain links TRBV7-9 to TRBJ2-1; 13 positions match TRBD2. Germline CDR1 SEHNR, CDR2 FQNEAQ (reference sequence). The CDR3 has 16 amino acids. V was clipped by 4 bases and J by 7 bases; unmatched bases: 7. The CDR3: CASSSRTSGRRNEQFF. CDR3 bases: TGTGCCAGCAGCTCGCGGACTAGCGGGAGAAGGAATGAGCAGTTCTTC.

The V and J genes are TRBV10-1 and TRBJ1-3; D gene uncertain. V lost 4 bases and J 0 bases, leaving 13 bases between the germline ends. The CDR3 spans 16 residues. CDR1 is WNHNN and CDR2 is SYGVQD in the germline V gene (reference sequence). The DNA for the CDR3 is TGCGCCAGCAGTGCCTTCGTCGGATTCTCTGGAAACACCATATATTTT. Amino acid sequence: CASSAFVGFSGNTIYF.

The J gene is TRBJ1-1, the V gene TRBV10-3; possibly TRBD1 for D (5 bases). The CDR3 consists of 14 residues. The germline gives CDR1 ENHRY, CDR2 SYGVKD. V shed 10 bases and J shed 1 base, with 16 bases lying between them. DNA of the CDR3: TGTGCCAGCCTCCGAGGGGCGGGGAACACTGAAGCTTTCTTT. Its translation: CASLRGAGNTEAFF.

This clone was seen only a few times. CDR3 protein: CASSLGGFGGYNEQFF. The CDR3 DNA sequence: TGCGCCAGCAGCTTGGGGGGATTCGGTGGATACAATGAGCAGTTCTTC. The gene calls are TRBV5-1 and TRBJ2-1; D not certain. Germline loops: CDR1 SGHRS, CDR2 YFSETQ. The CDR3 is 16 amino acids. V lost 0 bases, J lost 4 bases, and 14 bases lay in between.

The rearrangement joins TRBV6-4 to TRBJ1-1; TRBD1 agrees at 7 bases. The CDR3 has 14 residues. Germline trimming cut 4 bases from V and 0 bases from J; bases unmatched to any gene: 2. Germline V CDR1 and CDR2: MRHNA, SNTAGT. CDR3 in amino acids: CASSAGGVNTEAFF. The CDR3 DNA follows: TGTGCCAGCAGTGCAGGGGGAGTGAACACTGAAGCTTTCTTT.

Comments on this clone: One end of the junction does not line up with germline, which may come from a read error. The chain couples TRBV30 to TRBJ1-1, with D uncertain. CDR1 is GTSNPN, CDR2 SVGIG, per germline (reference sequence). This CDR3 is 14 amino acids long. CDR3 sequence: CAWGKSYKNTEAFF. The CDR3 DNA reads TGTGCCTGGGGAAAGAGCTATAAGAACACTGAAGCCTTCTTT.

The genes are TRBV7-9 and TRBJ1-2; D not resolved. The germline CDR1 and CDR2 sequences are SEHNR and FQNEAQ (reference sequence). The V and J ends lost 2 bases and 6 bases respectively, with 19 bases between them. The CDR3 covers 16 residues. The CDR3 DNA follows: TGTGCCAGCAGCTTACCCGCCTCAAGGCCTGGGGATGGCTACACCTTC. Its protein product is CASSLPASRPGDGYTF.

The chain links TRBV14 to TRBJ1-4, with D tentatively TRBD1 (6 bases). With 6 bases removed from V and 8 bases from J, the gap between germline ends came to 13 bases. The CDR3 sequence is 13 residues long. The V gene's germline CDR1 is SGHDN and CDR2 FVKESK. DNA for the CDR3: TGTGCCAGCAGACCTAACAGGGACGAAAAACTGTTTTTT. As protein: CASRPNRDEKLFF. The whole variable domain, filled in from reference TRBV14 and TRBJ1-4, reads EAGVTQFPSHSVIEKGQTVTLRCDPISGHDNLYWYRRVMGKEIKFLLHFVKESKQDESGMPNNRFLAERTGGTYSTLKVQPAELEDSGVYFCASRPNRDEKLFFGSGTQLSVL.

The CDR3 is CASSIRNEQFF. CDR3 DNA: TGTGCCAGTAGTATAAGGAATGAGCAGTTCTTC. The chain links TRBV19 to TRBJ2-1; no reliable D call. V was clipped by 2 bases and J by 7 bases, with 3 bases between them. There are 11 residues in the CDR3. Looked up from germline, CDR1 is LNHDA and CDR2 is SQIVND (reference sequence).

This chain uses TRBV7-2 with TRBJ2-5; D remains unclear. The CDR3 is made up of 12 amino acids. Per the germline V gene, CDR1 is SGHTA and CDR2 is FQGNSA. Trimming shortened V by 2 bases and J by 5 bases, and 6 bases separated the two germline ends. The CDR3 DNA reads as TGTGCCAGCAGCTTATGGATGGAGACCCAGTACTTC. Protein: CASSLWMETQYF.

The chain links TRBV18 to TRBJ2-5; perhaps D is TRBD1 or TRBD2 (5 bases each). CDR1 is KGHSH, CDR2 LQKENI, per germline. This CDR3 has 17 residues. V dropped 5 bases and J dropped 5 bases, with 24 bases sitting between them. The chain's CDR3 is CASSFTPGTDIGETQYF. CDR3 sequence (DNA): TGTGCCAGCTCATTTACCCCCGGGACCGATATAGGGGAGACCCAGTACTTC.

The CDR3 bases are TGTGCCAGCAGTGAAGTGCGGGCGGGGGCGAACTATGGCTACACCTTC. This encodes CASSEVRAGANYGYTF. The V and J genes are TRBV2 and TRBJ1-2; D perhaps matches TRBD1 (6 bases). The CDR3 spans 16 residues. Germline V gives CDR1 SNHLY, CDR2 FYNNEI. V dropped 1 base and J dropped 2 bases, with 14 bases sitting between them.

The gene calls are TRBV6-5 and TRBJ2-2, with 7 bases matching TRBD2. CDR1 and CDR2 from the germline V gene are MNHEY and SVGAGI. Trimming cost V 7 bases and J 3 bases; bases outside gene matches: 8. The CDR3 has 15 residues. CDR3 in DNA: TGTGCCAGCACCACGGGGCTAGCGGACACCGGGGAGCTGTTTTTT. It is translated as CASTTGLADTGELFF.

The chain has TRBV7-2 and TRBJ1-1, with TRBD1 matching over 8 bases. Germline loops: CDR1 SGHTA, CDR2 FQGNSA. The CDR3 has 14 residues. V shed 3 bases, J shed 1 base, and the junction held 1 base outside the gene matches. For the CDR3, the DNA is TGTGCCAGCAGCTTCCAGGGGGCGAACACTGAAGCTTTCTTT. Its translation is CASSFQGANTEAFF.

The rearrangement joins TRBV7-2 to TRBJ2-1, with unresolved D. The germline CDR1 and CDR2 sequences are SGHTA and FQGNSA. V lost 1 base, J lost 0 bases, and 4 bases lay in between. The CDR3 is 14 amino acids. CDR3 sequence (DNA): TGTGCCAGCAGCTTAGAAGTCTCCTACAATGAGCAGTTCTTC. Protein: CASSLEVSYNEQFF.

The V call is TRBV9, the J call TRBJ2-7, with D possibly being TRBD1 (5 bases). The V end was cut by 0 bases, the J end by 1 base, with 11 bases between. Looked up from germline, CDR1 is SGDLS and CDR2 is YYNGEE. CDR3 size: 15 residues. CDR3 protein: CASSVAPGFSYEQYF. CDR3 coding DNA: TGTGCCAGCAGCGTAGCCCCAGGGTTTTCCTACGAGCAGTACTTC.

The rearrangement links TRBV2 to TRBJ1-1, with D uncertain. This CDR3 has 11 amino acids. Germline loops: CDR1 SNHLY, CDR2 FYNNEI. Trimming took off 8 bases at V and 4 bases at J, with 8 bases between the two ends. CDR3 loop: CASFRRTEAFF. The CDR3 coding sequence is TGTGCCAGCTTCAGGCGCACTGAAGCTTTCTTT.